The following is a T cell receptor (beta chain) sequence with its context. Original processing methods: Scientists estimated how many nucleated cells there were by amplifying reference gene primers. Repertoires were generated with immunoSEQ multiplex PCR, while TCRdb's copy carries only in-frame clones and drops some. From that table come the V and J calls and clone size; the DNA was used to work out D and trimming. Of about 110,000 clones listed, approximately 72% were seen once; the top ten hold roughly a fifth. This sample stems from a study of blood T cell repertoires in COVID-19. About the study: Material from acute and convalescent COVID-19 was sourced from the United States, Italy and Spain. Sample material is recorded as cDNA or gDNA derived from T cells, B-cell-depleted T cells, or PBMCs.

Trimming took off 6 bases at V and 6 bases at J, with 15 bases between the two ends. CDR1 is MNHEY and CDR2 is SVGAGI in the germline V gene. The CDR3 runs 14 residues. The origin of this receptor is a woman aged 65 to 85 with acute or convalescent COVID-19. Sequencing was done on a sample of peripheral blood. J is TRBJ2-1 and V is TRBV6-5; perhaps TRBD1 as D (6 bases). CDR3 sequence (DNA): TGTGCCAGCAGACGCAACACAGGGTTCAATGAGCAGTTCTTC. It translates to CASRRNTGFNEQFF.